This is a list of T cell receptor beta chains from one sample in a study of metastatic and nonmetastatic thyroid tumors. With MiXCR, TCRdb reprocessed the PCR reads. The sample contains some 83,000 clones, about an eighth of which appear only once. Sequenced: tumor tissue. These receptors originate from a female donor with papillary thyroid cancer or a benign thyroid nodule (not recorded which). Some clones in this sample may be carry-over from other donors' samples. Each CDR3 is given with its conserved first and last residue. The D gene is left open where the match is weak. Clone size is stated in some rows and not others, as once, few, many or a class when expanded.

d_call j_call clone_size v_call cdr3_aa cdr3_nt
TRBD2 TRBJ2-5 many TRBV7-9 CASSSSGRETQYF TGTGCCAGCAGTAGTAGCGGGAGGGAGACCCAGTACTTC
TRBD2 TRBJ2-3 many TRBV28 CASSFTSGTTDTQYF TGTGCCAGCAGTTTCACTAGCGGAACCACAGATACGCAGTATTTT
. TRBJ2-1 many TRBV27 CASPCRGPLYNEQFF TGTGCCAGCCCCTGCCGGGGCCCCCTGTACAATGAGCAGTTCTTC
TRBD1 TRBJ2-5 many TRBV24-1 CATSDFSGTGEETQYF TGTGCCACCAGTGATTTTTCCGGGACAGGGGAAGAGACCCAGTACTTC
TRBD1 TRBJ2-7 many TRBV6-5 CASSYGQANYEQYF TGTGCCAGCAGTTACGGACAGGCGAACTACGAGCAGTACTTC
. TRBJ2-7 many TRBV5-4 CASSLARKDGTYPEQYF TGTGCCAGCAGCTTGGCCCGTAAGGACGGGACGTATCCCGAGCAGTACTTC
. TRBJ2-2 many TRBV6-1 CASSNRLGQAGELFF TGTGCCAGCAGTAACCGCTTAGGGCAGGCCGGGGAGCTGTTTTTT
. TRBJ1-5 many TRBV30 CAWSQGGSNQPQHF TGTGCCTGGAGCCAAGGGGGGAGCAATCAGCCCCAGCATTTT
. TRBJ2-5 many TRBV2 CASSKADGQTQYF TGTGCCAGCAGTAAAGCGGACGGGCAGACCCAGTACTTC
. TRBJ1-3 few TRBV10-3 CAISEVQGNTIYF TGTGCCATCAGTGAGGTACAGGGAAACACCATATATTTT
. TRBJ2-5 many TRBV5-1 CASSLDGRPQETQYF TGCGCCAGCAGCCTAGATGGCAGGCCACAAGAGACCCAGTACTTC
TRBD2 TRBJ2-3 . TRBV20-1 CSASASGGGEDTQYF TGCAGTGCTAGTGCTAGCGGGGGGGGAGAAGATACGCAGTATTTT
TRBD2 TRBJ2-7 many TRBV11-2 CASSLAGAQYF TGTGCCAGCAGCTTGGCGGGAGCCCAGTACTTC
. TRBJ2-5 . TRBV7-3 CASSLMQGGRETKYF TGTGCCAGCAGCTTAATGCAGGGGGGACGTGAGACCAAGTACTTC
TRBD2 TRBJ2-4 many TRBV30 CAWKTSVGGRAKNIQYF TGTGCCTGGAAGACTAGCGTTGGGGGTCGGGCCAAAAACATTCAGTACTTC
TRBD1 TRBJ1-2 many TRBV5-6 CASSLRTGRNYGYTF TGTGCCAGCAGCCTCCGGACAGGGCGTAACTATGGCTACACCTTC
. TRBJ2-3 many TRBV20-1 CSARVSGPDTQYF TGCAGTGCTAGAGTGTCGGGCCCAGATACGCAGTATTTT
. TRBJ2-1 many TRBV2 CASSDSGEQFF TGTGCCAGCAGTGATTCCGGAGAGCAGTTCTTC
. TRBJ1-2 many TRBV11-3 CASSLDRLQGSSGYTF TGTGCCAGCAGCTTAGATCGATTACAGGGAAGTAGTGGCTACACCTTC
TRBD1 TRBJ1-4 many TRBV6-1 CASSAVDRVNEKLFF TGTGCCAGCAGTGCAGTTGACAGGGTTAATGAAAAACTGTTTTTT
. TRBJ2-1 many TRBV7-3 CASSPLRRRNEQFF TGTGCCAGCAGCCCCCTGCGGCGTCGCAATGAGCAGTTCTTC
. TRBJ2-7 many TRBV6-1 CASSDDSPYEQYF TGTGCCAGCAGTGATGACTCCCCCTACGAGCAGTACTTC
. TRBJ1-1 many TRBV7-8 CASSLGGPTEAFF TGTGCCAGCAGCTTAGGGGGGCCGACTGAAGCTTTCTTT
. TRBJ2-7 many TRBV19 CASRGHPDYEQYF TGTGCCAGTAGGGGACACCCGGACTACGAGCAGTACTTC
TRBD1 TRBJ1-2 many TRBV10-1 CASSLGQGHGYTF TGCGCCAGCAGCCTTGGACAGGGCCATGGCTACACCTTC
. TRBJ1-2 many TRBV12-3/TRBV12-4 CASSRGFGYGYTF TGTGCCAGCAGTCGAGGATTTGGGTATGGCTACACCTTC
. TRBJ2-6 . TRBV11-1 CAGSPGDSGANVLTF TGTGCCGGCAGCCCCGGGGACTCTGGGGCCAACGTCCTGACTTTC
TRBD1 TRBJ1-5 . TRBV27 CASSLYRGDQPQHF TGTGCCAGCAGTTTATACAGGGGGGATCAGCCCCAGCATTTT
. TRBJ2-1 . TRBV12-3/TRBV12-4 CASSLGGPNEQFF TGTGCCAGCAGTTTAGGCGGCCCCAATGAGCAGTTCTTC
. TRBJ1-5 many TRBV10-2 CASKRDFNQPQHF TGCGCCAGTAAACGGGACTTCAATCAGCCCCAGCATTTT
. TRBJ2-3 many TRBV5-1 CASSAQDTQYF TGCGCCAGCAGCGCACAAGATACGCAGTATTTT
. TRBJ2-3 many TRBV20-1 CSAKAFVQGGTITDTQYF TGCAGTGCTAAGGCATTTGTACAGGGGGGGACGATAACAGATACGCAGTATTTT
. TRBJ2-3 many TRBV5-1 CASSPGHSTDTQYF TGCGCCAGCAGCCCCGGACATTCCACAGATACGCAGTATTTT
TRBD2 TRBJ2-3 . TRBV18 CASSPQLAGVTDTQYF TGTGCCAGCTCACCTCAACTAGCGGGAGTGACAGATACGCAGTATTTT
. TRBJ2-2 many TRBV11-2 CASSLKTNTGELLF TGTGCCAGCAGCTTAAAGACGAACACCGGGGAGCTGCTTTTT
TRBD1 TRBJ2-7 many TRBV24-1 CATSDPGQAPYEQYF TGTGCCACCAGTGATCCGGGACAGGCCCCCTACGAGCAGTACTTC